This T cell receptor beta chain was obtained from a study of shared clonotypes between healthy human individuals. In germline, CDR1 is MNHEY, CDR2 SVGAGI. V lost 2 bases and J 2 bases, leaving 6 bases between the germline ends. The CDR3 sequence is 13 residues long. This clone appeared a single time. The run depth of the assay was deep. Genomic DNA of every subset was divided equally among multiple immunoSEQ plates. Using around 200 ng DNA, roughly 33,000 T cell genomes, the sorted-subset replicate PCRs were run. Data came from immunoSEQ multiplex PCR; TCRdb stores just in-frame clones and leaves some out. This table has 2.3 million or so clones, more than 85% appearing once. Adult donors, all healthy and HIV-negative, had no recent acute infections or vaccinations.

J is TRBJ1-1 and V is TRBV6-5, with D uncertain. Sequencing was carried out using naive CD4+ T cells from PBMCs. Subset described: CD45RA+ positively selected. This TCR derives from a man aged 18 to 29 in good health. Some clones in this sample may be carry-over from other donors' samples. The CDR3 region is CASSYPGNTEAFF. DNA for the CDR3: TGTGCCAGCAGTTACCCGGGAAACACTGAAGCTTTCTTT.